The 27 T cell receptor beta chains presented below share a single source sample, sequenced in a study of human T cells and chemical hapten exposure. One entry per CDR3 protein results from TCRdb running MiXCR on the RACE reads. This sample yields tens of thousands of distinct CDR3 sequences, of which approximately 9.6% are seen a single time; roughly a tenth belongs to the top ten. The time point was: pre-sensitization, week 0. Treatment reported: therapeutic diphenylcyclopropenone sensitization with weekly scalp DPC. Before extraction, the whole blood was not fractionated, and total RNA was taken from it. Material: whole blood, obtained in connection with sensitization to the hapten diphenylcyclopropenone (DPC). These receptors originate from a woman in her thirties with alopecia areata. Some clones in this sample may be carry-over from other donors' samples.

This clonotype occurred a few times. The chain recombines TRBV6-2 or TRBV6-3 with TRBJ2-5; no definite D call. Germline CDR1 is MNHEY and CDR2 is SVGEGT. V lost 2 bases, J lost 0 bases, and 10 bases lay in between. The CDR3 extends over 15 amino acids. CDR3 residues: CASSYGSLYQETQYF. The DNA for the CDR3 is TGTGCCAGCAGTTACGGCTCCCTGTACCAAGAGACCCAGTACTTC.

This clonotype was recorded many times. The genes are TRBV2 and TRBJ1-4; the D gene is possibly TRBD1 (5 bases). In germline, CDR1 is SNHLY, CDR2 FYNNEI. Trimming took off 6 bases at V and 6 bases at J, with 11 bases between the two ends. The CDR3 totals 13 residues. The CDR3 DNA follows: TGTGCCAGCAGACAGGAGAGGGATGAAAAACTGTTTTTT. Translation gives CASRQERDEKLFF.

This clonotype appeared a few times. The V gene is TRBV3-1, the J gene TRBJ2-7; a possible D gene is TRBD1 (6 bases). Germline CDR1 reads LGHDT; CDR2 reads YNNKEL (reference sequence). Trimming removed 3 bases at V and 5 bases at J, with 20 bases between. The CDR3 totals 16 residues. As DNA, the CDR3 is TGTGCCAGCAGCCAGCGAAGGTCGCAGGGGACGAACGAGCAGTACTTC. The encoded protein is CASSQRRSQGTNEQYF.

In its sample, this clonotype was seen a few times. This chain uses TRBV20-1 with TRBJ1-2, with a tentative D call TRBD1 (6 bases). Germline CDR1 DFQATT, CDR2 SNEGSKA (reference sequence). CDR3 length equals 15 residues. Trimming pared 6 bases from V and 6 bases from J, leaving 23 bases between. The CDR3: CSAIERGARGDGYTF. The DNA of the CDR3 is TGCAGTGCCATAGAGAGGGGGGCGAGAGGTGATGGCTACACCTTC.

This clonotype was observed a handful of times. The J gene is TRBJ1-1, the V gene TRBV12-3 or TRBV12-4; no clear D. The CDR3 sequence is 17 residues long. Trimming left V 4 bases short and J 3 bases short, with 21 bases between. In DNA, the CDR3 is TGTGCCAGCAGTTCCTCTTCACCGGCCTCCTTAGACACTGAAGCTTTCTTT. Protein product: CASSSSSPASLDTEAFF.

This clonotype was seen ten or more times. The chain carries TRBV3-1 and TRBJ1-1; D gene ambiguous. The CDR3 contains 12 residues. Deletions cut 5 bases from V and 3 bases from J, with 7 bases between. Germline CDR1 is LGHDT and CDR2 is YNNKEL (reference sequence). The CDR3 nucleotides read TGTGCCAGCAGCGGGAGTGACACTGAAGCTTTCTTT. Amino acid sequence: CASSGSDTEAFF. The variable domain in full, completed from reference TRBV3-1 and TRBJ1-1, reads DTAVSQTPKYLVTQMGNDKSIKCEQNLGHDTMYWYKQDSKKFLKIMFSYNNKELIINETVPNRFSPKSPDKAHLNLHINSLELGDSAVYFCASSGSDTEAFFGQGTRLTVV.

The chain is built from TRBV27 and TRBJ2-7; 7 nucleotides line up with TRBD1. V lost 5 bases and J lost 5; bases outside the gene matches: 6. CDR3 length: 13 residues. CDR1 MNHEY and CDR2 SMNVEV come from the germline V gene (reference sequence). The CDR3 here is CASSPWTGHEQYF. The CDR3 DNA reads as TGTGCCAGCAGTCCATGGACAGGCCACGAGCAGTACTTC.

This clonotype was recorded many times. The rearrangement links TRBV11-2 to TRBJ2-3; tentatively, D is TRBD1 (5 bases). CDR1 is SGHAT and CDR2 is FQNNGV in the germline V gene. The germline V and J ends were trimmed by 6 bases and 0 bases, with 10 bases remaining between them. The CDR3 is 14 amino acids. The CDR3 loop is CASRRTQSTDTQYF. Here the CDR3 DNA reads TGTGCCAGCAGGCGGACACAAAGCACAGATACGCAGTATTTT.

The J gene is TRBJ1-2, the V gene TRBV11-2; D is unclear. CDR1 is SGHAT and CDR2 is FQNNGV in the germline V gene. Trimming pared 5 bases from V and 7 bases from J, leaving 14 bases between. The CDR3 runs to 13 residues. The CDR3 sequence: CASSPRQAFGYTF. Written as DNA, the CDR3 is TGTGCCAGCAGCCCTAGGCAGGCTTTTGGCTACACCTTC.

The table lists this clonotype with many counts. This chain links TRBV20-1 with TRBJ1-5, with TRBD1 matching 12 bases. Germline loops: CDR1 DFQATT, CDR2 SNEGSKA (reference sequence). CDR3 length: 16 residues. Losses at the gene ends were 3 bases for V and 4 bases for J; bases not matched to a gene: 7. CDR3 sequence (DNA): TGCAGTGCTAGCTCCGGGACAGGGGGCTTTAATCAGCCCCAGCATTTT. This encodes CSASSGTGGFNQPQHF.

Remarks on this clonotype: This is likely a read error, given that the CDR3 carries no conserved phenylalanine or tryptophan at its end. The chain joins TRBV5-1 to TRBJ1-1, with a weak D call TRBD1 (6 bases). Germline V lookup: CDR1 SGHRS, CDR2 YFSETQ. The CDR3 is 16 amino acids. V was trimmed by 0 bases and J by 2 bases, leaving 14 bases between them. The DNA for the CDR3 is TGCGCCAGCAGCTTGGACAGGGCGGCATTTAACACTGAAGCTTTCTCT. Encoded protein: CASSLDRAAFNTEAFS.

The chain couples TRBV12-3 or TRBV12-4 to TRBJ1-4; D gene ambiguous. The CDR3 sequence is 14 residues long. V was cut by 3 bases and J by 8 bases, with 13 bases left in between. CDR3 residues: CASSLGSRREKLFF. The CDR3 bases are TGTGCCAGCAGTTTGGGGAGCAGAAGGGAAAAACTGTTTTTT.

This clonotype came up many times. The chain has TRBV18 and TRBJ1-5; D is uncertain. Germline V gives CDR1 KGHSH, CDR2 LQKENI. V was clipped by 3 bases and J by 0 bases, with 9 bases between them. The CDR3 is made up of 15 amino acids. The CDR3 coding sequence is TGTGCCAGCTCACCCTCGGGGTCTAGCAATCAGCCCCAGCATTTT. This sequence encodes CASSPSGSSNQPQHF.

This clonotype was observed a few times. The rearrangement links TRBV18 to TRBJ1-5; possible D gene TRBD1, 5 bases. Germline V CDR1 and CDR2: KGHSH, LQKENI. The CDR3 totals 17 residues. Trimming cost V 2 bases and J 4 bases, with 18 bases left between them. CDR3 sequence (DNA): TGTGCCAGCTCACCATCGCCTGACAGTTCTGGAAATCAGCCCCAGCATTTT. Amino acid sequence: CASSPSPDSSGNQPQHF.

Written as DNA, the CDR3 is TGTGCCAGCAGTGAAACTTATTGCGGGACAGCCCAGCATTTT. Translating gives CASSETYCGTAQHF. The chain is built from TRBV2 and TRBJ1-5; 7 bases map to TRBD1. The CDR3 loop spans 14 amino acids. Germline V gene lookup returns CDR1 SNHLY and CDR2 FYNNEI. Trimming removed 2 bases from V and 11 bases from J; junction bases left unmatched: 9. The variable domain in full, with the rest retrieved from reference TRBV2 and TRBJ1-5, is EPEVTQTPSHQVTQMGQEVILRCVPISNHLYFYWYRQILGQKVEFLVSFYNNEISEKSEIFDDQFSVERPDGSNFTLKIRSTKLEDSAMYFCASSETYCGTAQHFGDGTRLSIL.

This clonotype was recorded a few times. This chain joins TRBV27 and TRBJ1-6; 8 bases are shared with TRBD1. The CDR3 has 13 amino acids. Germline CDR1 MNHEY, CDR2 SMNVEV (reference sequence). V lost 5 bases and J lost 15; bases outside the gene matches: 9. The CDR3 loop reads CASSPIQGGGLHF. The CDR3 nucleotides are TGTGCCAGCAGTCCCATACAGGGGGGAGGCCTCCACTTT.

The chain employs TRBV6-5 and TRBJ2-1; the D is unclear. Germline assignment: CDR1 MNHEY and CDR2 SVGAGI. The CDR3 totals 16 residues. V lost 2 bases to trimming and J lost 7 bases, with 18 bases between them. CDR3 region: CASSYTEPFARNEQFF. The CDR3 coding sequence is TGTGCCAGCAGTTACACGGAGCCTTTTGCTCGGAATGAGCAGTTCTTC.

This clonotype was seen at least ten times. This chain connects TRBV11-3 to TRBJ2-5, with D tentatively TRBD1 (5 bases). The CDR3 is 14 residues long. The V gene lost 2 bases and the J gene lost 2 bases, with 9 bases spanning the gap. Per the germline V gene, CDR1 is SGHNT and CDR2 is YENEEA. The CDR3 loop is CASSLRAGQETQYF. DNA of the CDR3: TGTGCCAGCAGCTTAAGGGCAGGGCAAGAGACCCAGTACTTC.

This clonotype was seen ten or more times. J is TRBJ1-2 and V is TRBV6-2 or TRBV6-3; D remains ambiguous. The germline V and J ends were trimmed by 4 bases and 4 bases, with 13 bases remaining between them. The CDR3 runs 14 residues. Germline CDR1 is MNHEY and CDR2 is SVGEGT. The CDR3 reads CASSSLRHRYGYTF. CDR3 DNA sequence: TGTGCCAGCAGTTCTCTCAGACACCGCTATGGCTACACCTTC.

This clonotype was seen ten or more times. The CDR3 region is CSARYPRGTGYFEAFF. For the CDR3, the DNA is TGCAGTGCTCGCTATCCTAGGGGGACTGGATACTTTGAAGCTTTCTTT. The chain has TRBV20-1 and TRBJ1-1, with a tentative D call TRBD1 (6 bases). V was pared by 5 bases and J by 7 bases, with 26 bases between. Germline loops: CDR1 DFQATT, CDR2 SNEGSKA (reference sequence). CDR3 length: 16 amino acids.

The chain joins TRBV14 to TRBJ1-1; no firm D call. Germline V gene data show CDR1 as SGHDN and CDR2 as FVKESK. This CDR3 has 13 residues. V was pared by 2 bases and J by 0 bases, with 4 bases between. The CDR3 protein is CASSQTMNTEAFF. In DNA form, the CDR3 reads TGTGCCAGCAGCCAAACGATGAACACTGAAGCTTTCTTT. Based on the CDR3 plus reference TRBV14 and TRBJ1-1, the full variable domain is EAGVTQFPSHSVIEKGQTVTLRCDPISGHDNLYWYRRVMGKEIKFLLHFVKESKQDESGMPNNRFLAERTGGTYSTLKVQPAELEDSGVYFCASSQTMNTEAFFGQGTRLTVV.

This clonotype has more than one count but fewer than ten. CDR3 sequence: CASSFAYSSSYEQYF. CDR3 nucleotides: TGTGCCAGCAGCTTTGCCTACTCTAGCTCCTACGAGCAGTACTTC. V usage is TRBV7-9 and J usage is TRBJ2-7; no clear D gene. This CDR3 is built from 15 residues. Deletions cut 3 bases from V and 0 bases from J, with 12 bases between. Germline V gives CDR1 SEHNR, CDR2 FQNEAQ (reference sequence).

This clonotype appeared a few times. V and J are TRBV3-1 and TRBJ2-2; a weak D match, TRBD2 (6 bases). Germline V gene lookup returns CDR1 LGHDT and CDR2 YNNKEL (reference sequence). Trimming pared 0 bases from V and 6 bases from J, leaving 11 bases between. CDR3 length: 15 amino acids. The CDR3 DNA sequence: TGTGCCAGCAGCCAAGATGCGGGGCGGGCCGGGGAGCTGTTTTTT. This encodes CASSQDAGRAGELFF.

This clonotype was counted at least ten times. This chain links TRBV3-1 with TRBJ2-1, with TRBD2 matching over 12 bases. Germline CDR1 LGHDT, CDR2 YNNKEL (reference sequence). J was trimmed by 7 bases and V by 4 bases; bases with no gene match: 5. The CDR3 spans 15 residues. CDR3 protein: CASSPGLAGGNEQFF. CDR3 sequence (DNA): TGTGCCAGCAGCCCCGGCCTAGCGGGGGGGAATGAGCAGTTCTTC.

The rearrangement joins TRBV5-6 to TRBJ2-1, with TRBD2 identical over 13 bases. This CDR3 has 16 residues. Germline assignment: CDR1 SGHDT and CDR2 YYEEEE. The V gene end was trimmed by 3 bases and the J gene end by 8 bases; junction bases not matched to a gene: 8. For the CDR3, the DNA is TGTGCCAGCAGCTCCAGACTAGCGGGGGGCCGGGATGAGCAGTTCTTC. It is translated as CASSSRLAGGRDEQFF.

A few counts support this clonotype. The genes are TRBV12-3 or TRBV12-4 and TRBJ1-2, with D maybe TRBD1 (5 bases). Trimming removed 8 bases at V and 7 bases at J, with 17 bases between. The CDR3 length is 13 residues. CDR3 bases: TGTGCCAGCTCCCTTTCGTCGGGGGTTGGCTACACCTTC. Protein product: CASSLSSGVGYTF.

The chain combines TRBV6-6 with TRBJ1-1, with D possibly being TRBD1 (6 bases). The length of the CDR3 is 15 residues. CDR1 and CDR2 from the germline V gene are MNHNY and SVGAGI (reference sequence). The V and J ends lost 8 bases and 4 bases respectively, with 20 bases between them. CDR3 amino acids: CASPPEVRGGTEAFF. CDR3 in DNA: TGTGCCAGCCCGCCCGAGGTGAGGGGGGGCACTGAAGCTTTCTTT.